The clone carrying this TCR beta chain appeared once. Treatment described: oral pan-JAK inhibitor, 5-10 mg twice daily. RNA was extracted and reverse transcribed into cDNA as the sequencing template. TCRdb's copy holds only in-frame clones and misses some; the assay was immunoSEQ multiplex PCR. Altogether hundreds of thousands of clones are present, about two fifths being singletons, with the ten largest covering around 0.48%. The sample is drawn from a study of CD8+ T cells in alopecia areata. As for the study in general: Those treated were given oral tofacitinib at 5 to 10 mg twice daily.

Germline assignment: CDR1 SGHRS and CDR2 YFSETQ. This CDR3 is 15 amino acids long. V lost 0 bases and J 5 bases, leaving 14 bases between the germline ends. The sequence came from a human donor with alopecia areata. The V gene is TRBV5-1, the J gene TRBJ2-5; D is possibly TRBD1 (7 bases). The material sequenced was CD4+ T cells sorted from blood, taken between weeks 30 and 35, from a patient treated with tofacitinib. The CDR3 DNA is TGCGCCAGCAGCTTGGTTTCAGGGGGGCCGGAGACCCAGTACTTC. It yields the protein CASSLVSGGPETQYF.